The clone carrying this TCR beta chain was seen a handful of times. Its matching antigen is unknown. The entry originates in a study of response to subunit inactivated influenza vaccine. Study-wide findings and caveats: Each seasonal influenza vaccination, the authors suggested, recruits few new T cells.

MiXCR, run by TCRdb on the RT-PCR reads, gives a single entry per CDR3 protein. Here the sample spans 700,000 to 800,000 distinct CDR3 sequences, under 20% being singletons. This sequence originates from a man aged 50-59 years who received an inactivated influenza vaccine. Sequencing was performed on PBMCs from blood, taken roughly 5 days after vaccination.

The CDR3 protein is CASSYSGQLNTGELFF. In nucleotides, the CDR3 is TGTGCCAGCAGTTACTCGGGACAGTTGAACACCGGGGAGCTGTTTTTT. This chain uses TRBV6-2 or TRBV6-3 with TRBJ2-2; 7 nucleotides agree with TRBD1. The CDR3 contains 16 residues. The germline CDR1 and CDR2 sequences are MNHEY and SVGEGT. Unmatched junction bases numbered 2, after V lost 0 bases and J lost 1 base.